The 9 T cell receptor beta chains below all came from one sample that was sequenced in a study of shared clonotypes between healthy human individuals. TCRdb's table, derived via immunoSEQ multiplex PCR, lists solely in-frame clones and lacks some. The sample lists over 400,000 clones, 81% seen once, with 12% in the top ten. The specimen was PBMCs. The receptors here all came from a woman aged 40 to 50 in good health. Some clones in this sample may be carry-over from other donors' samples.

J is TRBJ1-1 and V is TRBV29-1; D gene uncertain. CDR1 and CDR2 from the germline V gene are SQVTM and ANQGSEA. The CDR3 extends over 12 amino acids. Trimming took 3 bases from V and 1 from J, leaving 6 bases between them. The DNA for the CDR3 is TGCAGCGTTGATGACTGGAACACTGAAGCTTTCTTT. It is translated as CSVDDWNTEAFF. Drawing the rest from reference TRBV29-1 and TRBJ1-1, the complete variable domain is SAVISQKPSRDICQRGTSLTIQCQVDSQVTMMFWYRQQPGQSLTLIATANQGSEATYESGFVIDKFPISRPNLTFSTLTVSNMSPEDSSIYLCSVDDWNTEAFFGQGTRLTVV.

On this clone itself: This probably arose from a read error, given a far larger clone one base away. The V call is TRBV30, the J call TRBJ1-4; tentative D call: TRBD1 (6 bases). This CDR3 is built from 16 residues. CDR1 GTSNPN and CDR2 SVGIG come from the germline V gene (reference sequence). CDR3 in DNA: TGTGCCTGGAGTAGAGGGGGAGGTTTCGGAGAGGGGAAACTGCTTTTT. It translates to CAWSRGGGFGEGKLLF. Looking up the rest from reference TRBV30 and TRBJ1-4 gives the full variable domain: SQTIHQWPATLVQPVGSPLSLECTVEGTSNPNLYWYRQAAGRGLQLLFYSVGIGQISSEVPQNLSASRPQDRQFILSSKKLLLSDSGFYLCAWSRGGGFGEGKLLFGSGTQLSVL.

The chain joins TRBV6-6 to TRBJ2-3; 8 positions agree with TRBD1. This CDR3 is 14 amino acids long. With 5 bases clipped from V and 6 bases from J, the junction kept 7 bases outside the gene matches. Germline V gene sequence: CDR1 MNHNY, CDR2 SVGAGI (reference sequence). CDR3 amino acids: CASSGGTGADTQYF. In DNA, the CDR3 is TGTGCCAGCAGTGGGGGGACAGGTGCCGATACGCAGTATTTT.

A word on this clone: A far more abundant clone sits one base away, making this likely a read error. This chain uses TRBV7-3 with TRBJ2-5; 12 nucleotides align to TRBD2. There are 15 residues in the CDR3. The germline V gene has CDR1 SGHTA and CDR2 FQGTGA. The CDR3 DNA sequence: TGTACCAGCAGCCCCCGACTAGCGGGAGCAGAGACCCAGTACTTC. Its translation: CTSSPRLAGAETQYF.

This clone has a handful of counts. The chain joins TRBV23-1 to TRBJ2-5; 7 bases agree with TRBD1. The J call may be mistaken, given a closer DNA end match to TRBJ2-7. TRBV23-1 is identified as an open reading frame with a role that is uncertain. This CDR3 has 14 amino acids. The CDR3 region has the DNA TGCGCCAGCAGTCACCCAGGGGGTGGGTACGAGCAGTACTTC. Protein: CASSHPGGGYEQYF.

Remarks on this clone: One base away lies a much larger clone, so this may be a sequencing read error. The sample holds other DNA sequences that translate to the same CDR3. The V and J genes are TRBV19 and TRBJ2-7, with D possibly matching TRBD1 (7 bases). Per the germline V gene, CDR1 is LNHDA and CDR2 is SQIVND (reference sequence). The germline V and J ends were trimmed by 6 bases and 7 bases, with 19 bases remaining between them. There are 14 residues in the CDR3. The CDR3 nucleotides read TGTGCCAGTAGACAAACCGGGACAGCGGGTGAGCAGTACTTC. This codes for CASRQTGTAGEQYF.

In its sample, this clone was seen once. The genes are TRBV30 and TRBJ1-2; 10 nucleotides line up with TRBD1. With 3 bases clipped from V and 5 bases from J, the junction kept 12 bases outside the gene matches. The CDR3 length is 16 residues. The germline V gene has CDR1 GTSNPN and CDR2 SVGIG (reference sequence). In nucleotides, the CDR3 is TGTGCCTGGAGCCAATTCGGGACAGGGGCGACTTATGGCTACACCTTC. It specifies CAWSQFGTGATYGYTF. Combining the CDR3 with reference TRBV30 and TRBJ1-2 gives the whole variable domain SQTIHQWPATLVQPVGSPLSLECTVEGTSNPNLYWYRQAAGRGLQLLFYSVGIGQISSEVPQNLSASRPQDRQFILSSKKLLLSDSGFYLCAWSQFGTGATYGYTFGSGTRLTVV.

Points on this clone: A far larger clone differs by one base, so this is likely a read error. This specimen includes other DNA sequences encoding the same CDR3. V and J are TRBV6-5 and TRBJ1-4; D not resolved. Germline-derived CDR1 and CDR2 are MNHEY and SVGAGI. This CDR3 has 14 amino acids. The CDR3 loop is CASSLGWTNEKLFF. For the CDR3, the DNA is TGTGCAAGCAGTCTCGGTTGGACTAATGAAAAACTGTTTTTT.

The chain carries TRBV10-3 and TRBJ1-4; 7 positions match TRBD1. CDR1 and CDR2 from the germline V gene are ENHRY and SYGVKD. The CDR3 is 14 residues long. V lost 6 bases, J lost 5 bases, and 6 bases stayed unmatched. The CDR3 region is CAIRADRVNEKLFF. The CDR3 bases are TGTGCCATCAGGGCCGACAGGGTGAATGAAAAACTGTTTTTT.